This record covers a single T cell receptor (beta chain). This entry belongs to a study of blood T cell repertoires in COVID-19. Per germline, CDR1 SNHLY and CDR2 FYNNEI. This CDR3 contains 17 residues. Unmatched junction bases numbered 16, after V lost 7 bases and J lost 4 bases. Sequencing was performed with immunoSEQ multiplex PCR; in TCRdb, only in-frame clones are kept and a portion is missing. The data show around 92,000 clones, around 72% seen once. This clonotype was sampled from a man aged 65-85 years with COVID-19, enrolled during active disease. The specimen sequenced was peripheral blood. This chain uses TRBV2 with TRBJ2-1; 7 positions match TRBD2. Here the CDR3 reads CASTEGGATLKYNEQFF. CDR3 in DNA: TGTGCCAGCACCGAGGGAGGGGCCACCCTTAAATACAATGAGCAGTTCTTC.